Below are 20 T cell receptor beta chains sequenced from a single sample in a study of blood T cell repertoires in COVID-19. The assay was immunoSEQ multiplex PCR, and TCRdb's table has in-frame clones only and misses some. The table includes about 90,000 clones, 75% to 85% detected once. Sequenced: peripheral blood. These receptors all stem from a woman between 65 and 79 years old with acute or convalescent COVID-19.

The J gene is TRBJ2-7, the V gene TRBV12-3 or TRBV12-4; 7 bases agree with TRBD1. Unmatched junction bases numbered 7, after V lost 6 bases and J lost 5 bases. The CDR3 covers 13 residues. The DNA for the CDR3 is TGTGCCAGCAGATCCGGGACAGACGACGAGCAGTACTTC. Translating gives CASRSGTDDEQYF.

Only a few counts were recorded for this clone. The chain has TRBV20-1 and TRBJ2-5, with a possible D match to TRBD2 (5 bases). Deletions cut 3 bases from V and 4 bases from J, with 6 bases between. CDR3 length equals 11 residues. CDR1 is DFQATT and CDR2 is SNEGSKA in the germline V gene (reference sequence). CDR3 loop: CSASAGETQYF. CDR3 coding DNA: TGCAGTGCTAGCGCGGGAGAGACCCAGTACTTC.

This clone was observed a single time. This chain connects TRBV19 to TRBJ2-4; 9 bases are shared with TRBD2. The CDR3 is 14 amino acids. Germline CDR1 and CDR2: LNHDA and SQIVND (reference sequence). V trimming: 3 bases; J trimming: 7 bases; junction bases outside the gene matches: 4. CDR3 loop: CASSISGGVNIQYF. CDR3 sequence (DNA): TGTGCCAGTAGTATTAGCGGGGGTGTGAACATTCAGTACTTC.

This chain connects TRBV5-3 to TRBJ2-2; D perhaps matches TRBD1 (6 bases). TRBV5-3 is marked as an open reading frame, function uncertain. The CDR3 is 15 amino acids. With 10 bases removed from V and 1 base from J, the gap between germline ends came to 17 bases. CDR3: CAAPYGTKNTGELFF. CDR3 nucleotide sequence: TGTGCCGCCCCCTACGGGACAAAGAACACCGGGGAGCTGTTTTTT.

The rearrangement uses TRBV19 and TRBJ1-2; TRBD1 matches at 8 bases. V gave up 6 bases and J gave up 4 bases; unmatched junction bases: 4. The CDR3 has 13 amino acids. Germline V gene lookup returns CDR1 LNHDA and CDR2 SQIVND (reference sequence). The CDR3 nucleotides read TGTGCCAGTAGCCCGGACAGGGTCTATGGCTACACCTTC. Its translation: CASSPDRVYGYTF.

This clone showed up just a few times. The DNA of the CDR3 is TGTGCCAGTAGGCCGGGACAGGGGGTCTTGCCTGAAGCTTTCTTT. Its translation is CASRPGQGVLPEAFF. V gene TRBV19 combines with J gene TRBJ1-1, with 11 bases that match TRBD1. The CDR3 loop spans 15 amino acids. Germline CDR1 and CDR2: LNHDA and SQIVND (reference sequence). With 6 bases clipped from V and 6 bases from J, the junction kept 9 bases outside the gene matches.

This chain joins TRBV5-6 and TRBJ2-1, with 12 positions matching TRBD2. With 3 bases clipped from V and 6 bases from J, the junction kept 4 bases outside the gene matches. Germline V gives CDR1 SGHDT, CDR2 YYEEEE. This CDR3 spans 15 amino acids. CDR3 in amino acids: CASSYWTSGINEQFF. DNA of the CDR3: TGTGCCAGCAGCTACTGGACTAGCGGGATCAATGAGCAGTTCTTC.

The chain couples TRBV6-5 to TRBJ2-1; TRBD1 is a possible D gene (6 bases). This CDR3 comprises 15 residues. V lost 6 bases and J lost 3, with 15 bases in between. The V gene's germline CDR1 is MNHEY and CDR2 SVGAGI. CDR3 coding DNA: TGTGCCAGCAGACCCGGGACACGGAACTACAATGAGCAGTTCTTC. Translating gives CASRPGTRNYNEQFF.

The table lists this clone with a few counts. This chain connects TRBV7-9 to TRBJ1-2; D uncertain. Germline V gene sequence: CDR1 SEHNR, CDR2 FQNEAQ (reference sequence). V was shortened by 0 bases and J by 4 bases, with 9 bases between the two germline ends. The CDR3 loop spans 14 amino acids. CDR3: CASSLAGGSYGYTF. In DNA, the CDR3 is TGTGCCAGCAGCTTAGCGGGTGGGAGCTATGGCTACACCTTC.

The chain employs TRBV6-2 or TRBV6-3 and TRBJ2-2; 8 bases map to TRBD1. Germline V CDR1 and CDR2: MNHEY, SVGEGT. CDR3 length: 15 amino acids. V lost 6 bases and J lost 4; bases outside the gene matches: 7. As DNA, the CDR3 is TGTGCCAGCAGCTCGACAGGGGAGGTCACCGGGGAGCTGTTTTTT. Protein sequence: CASSSTGEVTGELFF.

The rearrangement links TRBV28 to TRBJ1-1, with 7 bases identical to TRBD1. Trimming at V came to 7 bases and at J to 1 base, leaving 6 bases not matched to a gene. This CDR3 contains 14 residues. Germline V gives CDR1 MDHEN, CDR2 SYDVKM. CDR3 bases: TGTGCCAGCAAGTCGGGACAGTGGAACACTGAAGCTTTCTTT. Protein: CASKSGQWNTEAFF.

The rearrangement uses TRBV14 and TRBJ1-2; 8 bases map to TRBD1. CDR3 length: 15 amino acids. V shed 1 base, J shed 2 bases, and the junction held 3 bases outside the gene matches. Germline loops: CDR1 SGHDN, CDR2 FVKESK. The CDR3 spells CASSQARTGNYGYTF. The CDR3 DNA reads TGTGCCAGCAGCCAAGCCCGGACAGGGAACTATGGCTACACCTTC.

This clone has only a few counts. The rearrangement joins TRBV6-2 or TRBV6-3 to TRBJ1-6; the D gene is possibly TRBD1 (6 bases). This CDR3 is built from 17 residues. With 2 bases removed from V and 0 bases from J, the gap between germline ends came to 11 bases. Germline V gene lookup returns CDR1 MNHEY and CDR2 SVGEGT. CDR3 protein: CASSYDRTSSYNSPLHF. Here the CDR3 DNA reads TGTGCCAGCAGTTACGACAGGACAAGCTCCTATAATTCACCCCTCCACTTT.

This chain uses TRBV19 with TRBJ1-2; D remains unclear. There are 15 residues in the CDR3. Trimming removed 1 base at V and 8 bases at J, with 17 bases between. Looked up from germline, CDR1 is LNHDA and CDR2 is SQIVND (reference sequence). The DNA of the CDR3 is TGTGCCAGTAGTATAGCCTCCGGTGCCTCCCGAGGCTACACCTTC. It encodes CASSIASGASRGYTF.

The genes are TRBV7-2 and TRBJ1-2; the D gene is possibly TRBD1 (6 bases). The CDR3 sequence is 15 residues long. Per germline, CDR1 SGHTA and CDR2 FQGNSA. Between the trimmed V and J ends, which lost 1 base and 4 bases, there was a span of 13 bases. The CDR3 protein is CASSLVRGSGYGYTF. The DNA for the CDR3 is TGTGCCAGCAGCTTAGTCAGGGGCTCCGGCTATGGCTACACCTTC.

CDR3 sequence (DNA): TGCGCCAGCAGCCAAGTGAGAGACTACGAGCAGTACTTC. This gives the protein CASSQVRDYEQYF. J is TRBJ2-7 and V is TRBV4-3; D is unclear. V was shortened by 1 base and J by 3 bases, with 7 bases between the two germline ends. CDR1 and CDR2 (germline): LGHNA, YSLEER. This CDR3 comprises 13 residues.

This clone was counted once. The rearrangement uses TRBV10-3 and TRBJ2-2; 9 bases fit TRBD2. Losses at the gene ends were 3 bases for V and 10 bases for J; bases not matched to a gene: 12. This CDR3 is built from 16 residues. Per germline, CDR1 ENHRY and CDR2 SYGVKD. DNA for the CDR3: TGTGCCATCAGTGAACCGGGACTAGCCAACGGGGAGGAGCTGTTTTTT. Residues: CAISEPGLANGEELFF.

The chain combines TRBV27 with TRBJ1-2; TRBD1 matches at 7 bases. The J segment lost 8 bases and the V segment lost 0 bases, leaving 3 bases of the junction unmatched. This CDR3 is 13 amino acids long. Germline V gene sequence: CDR1 MNHEY, CDR2 SMNVEV (reference sequence). The CDR3 sequence is CASSLSTGTGYTF. In DNA form, the CDR3 reads TGTGCCAGCAGTTTATCGACAGGGACAGGCTACACCTTC.

The chain uses TRBV6-2 or TRBV6-3 and TRBJ1-4, with 7 positions matching TRBD1. The ends lost 6 bases at V and 4 bases at J; junction bases unmatched: 5. The CDR3 is 14 residues long. Per the germline V gene, CDR1 is MNHEY and CDR2 is SVGEGT. In nucleotides, the CDR3 is TGTGCCAGCAGCCGAGGGGGCCTTAATGAAAAACTGTTTTTT. Residues: CASSRGGLNEKLFF.

The chain uses TRBV6-5 and TRBJ1-1; TRBD1 matches 7 bases. This CDR3 contains 14 residues. Trimming took 5 bases from V and 4 from J; bases not matched to a gene: 7. Germline V gene data show CDR1 as MNHEY and CDR2 as SVGAGI. Written as DNA, the CDR3 is TGTGCCAGCAGTCGACAGGGAAGCGGCACTGAAGCTTTCTTT. Its translation: CASSRQGSGTEAFF.